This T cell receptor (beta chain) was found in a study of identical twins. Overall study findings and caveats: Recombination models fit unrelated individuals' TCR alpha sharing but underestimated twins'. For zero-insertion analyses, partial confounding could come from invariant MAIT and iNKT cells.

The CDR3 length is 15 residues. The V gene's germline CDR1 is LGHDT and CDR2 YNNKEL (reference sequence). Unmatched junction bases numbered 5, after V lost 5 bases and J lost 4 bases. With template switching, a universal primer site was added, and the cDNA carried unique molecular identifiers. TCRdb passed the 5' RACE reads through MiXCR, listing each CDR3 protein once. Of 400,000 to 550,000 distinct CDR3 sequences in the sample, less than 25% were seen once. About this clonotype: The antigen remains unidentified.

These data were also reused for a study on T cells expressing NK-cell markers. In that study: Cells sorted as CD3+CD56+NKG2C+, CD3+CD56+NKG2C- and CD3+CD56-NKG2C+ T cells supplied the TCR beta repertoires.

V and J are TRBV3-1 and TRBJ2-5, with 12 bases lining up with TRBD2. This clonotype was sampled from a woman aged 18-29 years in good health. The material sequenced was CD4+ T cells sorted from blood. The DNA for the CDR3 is TGTGCCAGCAGCTCGCGACTAGCGGGAGCAGAGACCCAGTACTTC. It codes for CASSSRLAGAETQYF.